The T cell receptor beta chain under discussion was sequenced for a study of blood T cell repertoires in COVID-19. The overall study: The cDNA or gDNA used as material had been derived from T cells, B-cell-depleted T cells, or PBMCs.

Only in-frame clones appear in the TCRdb table, and some are missing; sequencing was by immunoSEQ multiplex PCR. This table holds about 280,000 clones, approximately 90% found once. The germline V gene has CDR1 MNHEY and CDR2 SVGAGI. This CDR3 has 13 residues. Trimming removed 6 bases from V and 8 bases from J; junction bases left unmatched: 9. J is TRBJ1-2 and V is TRBV6-5; 7 bases agree with TRBD1. The sequence came from a woman aged 50 to 60 who had recovered from COVID-19. The sequencing sample was made of peripheral blood. The CDR3 bases are TGTGCCAGCAGCTTCGACAGGGCCGACGGCTACACCTTC. Protein sequence: CASSFDRADGYTF.